A selection of T cell receptor beta chains follows, all from one sample in a study of tumor and adjacent non-tumor tissue in lung cancer. MiXCR, applied by TCRdb to the multiplex PCR reads, yields one record per CDR3 protein. In the table there are about 48,000 distinct CDR3 sequences, around 60% of which are singletons. The sequenced material came from distant non-tumor lung tissue. These receptor sequences come from a woman in her 70s with non-small cell lung cancer. Each CDR3 is given with its conserved first and last residue. The D gene is left open where the match is weak. Not every row has a clone size; where given, it reads once, few, many or a size class.

TRBV29-1	TRBJ2-7	medium-sized	.	TGCAGCGTTGAACTTGGGGGGAGCTCCTACGAGCAGTACTTC	CSVELGGSSYEQYF
TRBV20-1	TRBJ1-2	.	.	TGCAGTTCGCCGGACGGAACTAACTATGACTACACCTTC	CSSPDGTNYDYTF
TRBV4-1	TRBJ2-7	.	TRBD1	TGCGCCAACAGCCAAACGGGACAGGGAGACGAGCAGCACTTC	CANSQTGQGDEQHF
TRBV29-1	TRBJ2-1	.	.	TGTAGCTGTGATGAAGTGGGTGACAACGCCTACAGTGAGCAGTTCTTC	CSCDEVGDNAYSEQFF
TRBV6-1	TRBJ1-5	medium-sized	.	TGTGCCAGCAGTGTTAACGGAAGGACGCCCCAGCATTTT	CASSVNGRTPQHF
TRBV11-2	TRBJ2-1	.	TRBD2	TGTGCTAGCAGTCCCGGGGCTAGCGGCCTTAATGAGCAGTTCTTC	CASSPGASGLNEQFF
TRBV4-1	TRBJ1-3	many	.	TGCGCCAGCACCCAGGTCGGATCTGGAAACACCATATATTTT	CASTQVGSGNTIYF
TRBV5-1	TRBJ2-3	.	TRBD2	TGCGCCATCAGCTTGGGGACTAGCGGCCAACGCGCAGATACGCGGTATTTT	CAISLGTSGQRADTRYF
TRBV5-6	TRBJ2-3	.	.	TGTGCCGGCAGCACAAGCGGAAGCATAGATACGCAGTATTTT	CAGSTSGSIDTQYF
TRBV19	TRBJ1-2	.	.	TGTGCCAGTAGTATAGACGGGACGGCGGACTATGGCTACACCTTC	CASSIDGTADYGYTF
TRBV28	TRBJ1-4	.	TRBD1	TGTGCCAGCAGTGTTCGACAGGGAGCAACTAATGAAAAACTATTTTTT	CASSVRQGATNEKLFF
TRBV4-1	TRBJ2-2	.	.	TGCGCCAGCAGCCAAGAATGGGGCGGGTCCTTCAGCACAGGGGAGCTGTTTTTT	CASSQEWGGSFSTGELFF
TRBV6-2/TRBV6-3	TRBJ2-1	.	TRBD2	TGTGCCAGCAGTTATCAATGGCTAGCGGATATAAGCTCCTACAATGAGCAATTCTTC	CASSYQWLADISSYNEQFF
TRBV6-6	TRBJ2-1	many	TRBD1	TGTGCCAGCAGTTACTCCACCGGACAGGGGGAGTTCTTC	CASSYSTGQGEFF
TRBV12-3/TRBV12-4	TRBJ1-5	.	TRBD1	TGTGCCAGTAATGCGAAGACAGGGGGCGTTAATCAGCCCCAGCATTTT	CASNAKTGGVNQPQHF
TRBV13	TRBJ1-1	.	.	TGTGCCAGCAGCCCCATGACAAACAACACTGGAGCTTTCTTT	CASSPMTNNTGAFF
TRBV29-1	TRBJ2-2	.	.	TGTAGCGATGAAGAGGGGGAAACCGGGGAGCTGTTTTTT	CSDEEGETGELFF
TRBV10-3	TRBJ1-2	.	TRBD1	TGTGCCATCAGTACAGGACAGGACTATGGCTACACCTTC	CAISTGQDYGYTF
TRBV7-9	TRBJ2-1	few	.	TGTTCGACAAGTTGCAAAGGGTTGGGTGAGCAGTTCTTC	CSTSCKGLGEQFF
TRBV7-8	TRBJ2-3	many	TRBD2	TGTGCCAGCAGCAACCTAGGGCGGGAGGCAGCAGATACGCAGTATTTT	CASSNLGREAADTQYF
TRBV4-2	TRBJ1-5	.	.	TGTGCCAGCGGACCGGGGGGACGTAGCCTTAACAATCAGCCCCAGCATTTT	CASGPGGRSLNNQPQHF
TRBV28	TRBJ2-3	few	.	TGTGCCAGCAACCTAATGCCCAACACAGATACGCAGTATTTT	CASNLMPNTDTQYF
TRBV10-1	TRBJ2-3	.	.	TGCGCCGGCAGCGACCGGGCTAGTGGGAGTAGCACAGATACGCAGTATTTT	CAGSDRASGSSTDTQYF
TRBV7-3	TRBJ1-1	.	.	TGTGCCAGCAGCTTAAACCGGAACACTGAAGCTTTCTTT	CASSLNRNTEAFF
TRBV29-1	TRBJ2-1	few	.	TGTAGCGTTGAAACACAGTACAATGAGCAGCTCTTC	CSVETQYNEQLF
TRBV6-5	TRBJ1-1	once	.	TGTGCCAGAATCATCGGGACCACTGAAGCTTTCTTT	CARIIGTTEAFF
TRBV4-2	TRBJ1-2	.	TRBD1	TGTGCCAGGAGCCTAGACAGGGGGCGTGTGAGCTATGGCTACACCTTC	CARSLDRGRVSYGYTF
TRBV4-2	TRBJ2-2	many	TRBD2	TGTGCCAGCAGCCAAGGTTTTGTGGGAGGGCCTGGCGGGGAGCTGTTTTTT	CASSQGFVGGPGGELFF
TRBV29-1	TRBJ2-3	.	TRBD2	TGCAGCGCCCGGACTAGTGGTACAGATACGCAGTATTTT	CSARTSGTDTQYF
TRBV5-6	TRBJ2-3	once	.	TGTGTCAGCACCCGCAGCACAGATACGCAGTATTTT	CVSTRSTDTQYF
TRBV11-1	TRBJ2-1	.	.	TGTGTCAGCGGCCCGGGACCCGTTGGTGAGCAGTTCTTC	CVSGPGPVGEQFF
TRBV6-5	TRBJ2-6	.	.	TGTGCCAGTAGTTACTCGATGGACTCAGGGGACAACGTCCTGACTTTC	CASSYSMDSGDNVLTF
TRBV12-3/TRBV12-4	TRBJ1-5	.	.	TGTACCAGCAGTTTCTCGAGCAATCAGCCCCAGCACTTT	CTSSFSSNQPQHF
TRBV4-1	TRBJ1-1	once	.	TGCGCCAGCAGCTTCCGGGACGAGGATACTGAAGCTTTCTTT	CASSFRDEDTEAFF
TRBV2	TRBJ1-1	.	.	TGTGCCAGCACTGTTGCAGTGGAGCGGGCTGAAGCTTTCTTT	CASTVAVERAEAFF
TRBV5-1	TRBJ1-1	.	.	TGCGCCAGCGGACGAGGGGGAGAAGGGACTGAAGCTTTCTTT	CASGRGGEGTEAFF
TRBV12-3/TRBV12-4	TRBJ2-1	.	TRBD2	TGTGCCAGCAGACCCCAGCTAGCGGGAGGCGGTGAGCAGTTCTTC	CASRPQLAGGGEQFF
TRBV30	TRBJ2-3	.	.	TGTGCCTGGACTGCCAACCCAGATACGCAGTATTTT	CAWTANPDTQYF
TRBV29-1	TRBJ2-5	.	.	TGCAGTGCTCTACCGTTGGCGGCAAAAGAGACCCAGTACTTC	CSALPLAAKETQYF
TRBV11-1	TRBJ2-1	.	.	TGTACCAGCAGCCATATCGACCTGGGGGGGCAGTTCTTC	CTSSHIDLGGQFF
TRBV11-1	TRBJ1-1	.	.	TGTGCTAGCAGCTCACAAGGACAGAACACTGAAGCTTTCTTT	CASSSQGQNTEAFF
TRBV5-4	TRBJ1-4	.	.	TGTGCCAGCAGCCCTCCAGGGGCTGTCGTTGAAAAAGTGTTTTTT	CASSPPGAVVEKVFF
TRBV4-1	TRBJ2-7	few	TRBD2	TGCGCCGGTAGCCACATGTGGACTAGCGGATCCTACGAGCAGTACTTC	CAGSHMWTSGSYEQYF
TRBV5-6	TRBJ1-1	.	.	TGTGCCAGCAGCTTGCGAGAGGAAGCTTTCTTT	CASSLREEAFF
TRBV6-2/TRBV6-3	TRBJ2-1	.	.	TGTGCCAGTAGTTATACTAGGGCGGGAAGCCCCTACAATGAGCAGTTCTTC	CASSYTRAGSPYNEQFF
TRBV10-1	TRBJ2-2	many	TRBD2	TGCGCCAGCAGTGGACTAGCGGGAGACACCGGGGAGCTGTTTTTT	CASSGLAGDTGELFF
TRBV6-2/TRBV6-3	TRBJ2-5	once	.	TGTGCCAGCAGTAACTTGGTCGAGGAGACCCAATACTTC	CASSNLVEETQYF